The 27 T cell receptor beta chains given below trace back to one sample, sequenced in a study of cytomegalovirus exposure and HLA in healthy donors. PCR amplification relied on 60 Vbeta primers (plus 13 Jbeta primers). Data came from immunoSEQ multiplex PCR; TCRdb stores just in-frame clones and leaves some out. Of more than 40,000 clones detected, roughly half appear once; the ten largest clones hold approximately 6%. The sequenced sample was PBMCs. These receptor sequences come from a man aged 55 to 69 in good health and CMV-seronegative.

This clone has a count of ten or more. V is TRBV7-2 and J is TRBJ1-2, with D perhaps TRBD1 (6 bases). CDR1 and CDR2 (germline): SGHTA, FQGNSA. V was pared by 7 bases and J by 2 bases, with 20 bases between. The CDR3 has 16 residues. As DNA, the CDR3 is TGTGCCAGCACCATTACCTATAGAACAGGGAACTATGGCTACACCTTC. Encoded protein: CASTITYRTGNYGYTF. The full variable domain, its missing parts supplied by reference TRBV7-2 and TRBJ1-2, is GAGVSQSPSNKVTEKGKDVELRCDPISGHTALYWYRQSLGQGLEFLIYFQGNSAPDKSGLPSDRFSAERTGGSVSTLTIQRTQQEDSAVYLCASTITYRTGNYGYTFGSGTRLTVV.

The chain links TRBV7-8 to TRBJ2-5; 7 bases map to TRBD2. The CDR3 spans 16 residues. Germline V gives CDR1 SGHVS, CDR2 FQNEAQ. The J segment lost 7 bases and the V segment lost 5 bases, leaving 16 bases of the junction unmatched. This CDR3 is CASSPPVREGPGTQYF. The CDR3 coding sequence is TGTGCCAGCAGCCCCCCTGTGAGGGAGGGTCCTGGGACCCAGTACTTC.

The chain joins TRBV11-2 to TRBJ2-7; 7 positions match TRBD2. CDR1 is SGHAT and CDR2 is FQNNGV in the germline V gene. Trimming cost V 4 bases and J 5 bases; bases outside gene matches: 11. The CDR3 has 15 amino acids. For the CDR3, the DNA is TGTGCCAGCAGCTCATCCCCGGCGGGGGTCCACGAGCAGTACTTC. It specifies CASSSSPAGVHEQYF.

Here the CDR3 reads CASSPPADTQYF. In DNA form, the CDR3 reads TGTGCCAGCTCACCACCCGCAGATACGCAGTATTTT. This rearrangement joins TRBV18 to TRBJ2-3; D call uncertain. The CDR3 runs to 12 residues. CDR1 and CDR2 from the germline V gene are KGHSH and LQKENI. V lost 0 bases and J 4 bases, leaving 2 bases between the germline ends. Full variable domain (missing parts from reference TRBV18 and TRBJ2-3): NAGVMQNPRHLVRRRGQEARLRCSPMKGHSHVYWYRQLPEEGLKFMVYLQKENIIDESGMPKERFSAEFPKEGPSILRIQQVVRGDSAAYFCASSPPADTQYFGPGTRLTVL.

Here the CDR3 DNA reads TGCGCCAGCAGCTTGGGAGCCCGAATCTACGAGCAGTACTTC. This codes for CASSLGARIYEQYF. The chain uses TRBV5-1 and TRBJ2-7; D is ambiguous. V lost 0 bases and J 3 bases, leaving 10 bases between the germline ends. This CDR3 has 14 amino acids. Germline V CDR1 and CDR2: SGHRS, YFSETQ. Full variable domain (outside the CDR3, taken from reference TRBV5-1 and TRBJ2-7): KAGVTQTPRYLIKTRGQQVTLSCSPISGHRSVSWYQQTPGQGLQFLFEYFSETQRNKGNFPGRFSGRQFSNSRSEMNVSTLELGDSALYLCASSLGARIYEQYFGPGTRLTVT.

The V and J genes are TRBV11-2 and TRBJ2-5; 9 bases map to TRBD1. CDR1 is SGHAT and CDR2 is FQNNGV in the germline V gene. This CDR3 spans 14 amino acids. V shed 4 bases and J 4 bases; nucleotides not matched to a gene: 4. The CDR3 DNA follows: TGTGCCAGCAGCTACGACAGGGGGGGAGAGACCCAGTACTTC. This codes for CASSYDRGGETQYF.

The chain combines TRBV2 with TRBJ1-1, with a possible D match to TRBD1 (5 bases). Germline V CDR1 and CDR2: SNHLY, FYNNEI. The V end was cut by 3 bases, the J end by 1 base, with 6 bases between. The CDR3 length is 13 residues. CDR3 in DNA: TGTGCCAGCAGTGACGACAGGAACACTGAAGCTTTCTTT. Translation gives CASSDDRNTEAFF.

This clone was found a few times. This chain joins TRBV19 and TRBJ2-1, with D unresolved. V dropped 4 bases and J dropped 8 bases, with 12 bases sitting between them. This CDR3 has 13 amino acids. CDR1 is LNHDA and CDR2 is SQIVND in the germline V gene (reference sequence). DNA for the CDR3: TGTGCCAGTAGTAGCAGGCGTCAGGATGAGCAGTTCTTC. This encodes CASSSRRQDEQFF.

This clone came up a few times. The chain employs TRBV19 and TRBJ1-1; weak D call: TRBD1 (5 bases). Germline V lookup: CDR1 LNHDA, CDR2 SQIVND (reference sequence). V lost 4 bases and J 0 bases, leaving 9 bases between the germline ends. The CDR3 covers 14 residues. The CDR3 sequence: CASSRGSMNTEAFF. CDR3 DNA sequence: TGTGCCAGTAGTAGGGGCAGCATGAACACTGAAGCTTTCTTT.

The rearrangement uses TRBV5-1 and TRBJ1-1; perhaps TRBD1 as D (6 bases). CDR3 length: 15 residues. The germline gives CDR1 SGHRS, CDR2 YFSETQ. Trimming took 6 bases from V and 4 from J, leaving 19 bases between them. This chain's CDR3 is CASTLGLGRGTEAFF. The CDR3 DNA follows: TGCGCCAGCACCCTCGGATTGGGCAGGGGCACTGAAGCTTTCTTT.

CDR3 protein: CASRQIRGGGQPQHF. CDR3 bases: TGTGCCAGCAGACAGATTAGGGGCGGCGGTCAGCCCCAGCATTTT. The V and J genes are TRBV2 and TRBJ1-5; D may be TRBD1 (5 bases). Germline loops: CDR1 SNHLY, CDR2 FYNNEI. The CDR3 runs 15 residues. Between the trimmed V and J ends, which lost 6 bases and 6 bases, there was a span of 18 bases.

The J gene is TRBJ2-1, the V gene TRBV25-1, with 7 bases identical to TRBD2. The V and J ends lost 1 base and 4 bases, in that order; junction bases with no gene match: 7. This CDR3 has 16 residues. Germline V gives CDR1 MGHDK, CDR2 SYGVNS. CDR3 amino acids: CASSESVAGTYNEQFF. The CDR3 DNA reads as TGTGCCAGCAGTGAATCGGTAGCGGGCACTTACAATGAGCAGTTCTTC.

CDR3 amino acids: CASSSHSGRAGNEQFF. The CDR3 bases are TGTGCCAGTAGTTCCCATAGCGGGAGGGCGGGGAATGAGCAGTTCTTC. The chain has TRBV19 and TRBJ2-1; 11 positions agree with TRBD2. V lost 5 bases and J lost 7; bases outside the gene matches: 10. This CDR3 has 16 residues. Germline assignment: CDR1 LNHDA and CDR2 SQIVND (reference sequence).

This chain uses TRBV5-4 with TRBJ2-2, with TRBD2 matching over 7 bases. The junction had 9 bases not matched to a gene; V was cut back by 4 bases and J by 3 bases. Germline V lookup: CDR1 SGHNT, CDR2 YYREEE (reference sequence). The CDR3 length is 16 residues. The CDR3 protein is CASSLRRSGDTGELFF. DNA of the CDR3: TGTGCCAGCAGCCTGCGACGGAGCGGGGACACCGGGGAGCTGTTTTTT.

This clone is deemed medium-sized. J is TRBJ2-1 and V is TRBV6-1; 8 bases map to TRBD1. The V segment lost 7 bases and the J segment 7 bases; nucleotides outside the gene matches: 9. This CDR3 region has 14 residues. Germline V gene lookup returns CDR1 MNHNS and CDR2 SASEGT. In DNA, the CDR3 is TGTGCCAGCACCGGCAGGGGGCTTGTTAATGAGCAGTTCTTC. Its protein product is CASTGRGLVNEQFF.

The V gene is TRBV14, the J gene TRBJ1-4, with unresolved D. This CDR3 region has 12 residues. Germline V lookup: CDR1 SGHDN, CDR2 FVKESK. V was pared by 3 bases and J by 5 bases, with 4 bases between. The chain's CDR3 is CASSHLNEKLFF. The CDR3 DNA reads TGTGCCAGCAGCCACTTAAATGAAAAACTGTTTTTT.

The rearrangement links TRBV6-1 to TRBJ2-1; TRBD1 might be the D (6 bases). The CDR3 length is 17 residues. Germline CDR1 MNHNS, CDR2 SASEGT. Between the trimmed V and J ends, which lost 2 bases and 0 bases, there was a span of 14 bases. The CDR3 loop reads CASSETWDISSYNEQFF. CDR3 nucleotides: TGTGCCAGCAGTGAAACCTGGGACATCAGCTCCTACAATGAGCAGTTCTTC.

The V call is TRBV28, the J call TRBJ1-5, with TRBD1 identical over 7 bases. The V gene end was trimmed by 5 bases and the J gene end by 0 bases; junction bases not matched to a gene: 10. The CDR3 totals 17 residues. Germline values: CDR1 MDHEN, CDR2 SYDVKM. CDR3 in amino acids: CASSIPGGTYSNQPQHF. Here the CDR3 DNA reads TGTGCCAGCAGTATCCCAGGGGGGACATATAGCAATCAGCCCCAGCATTTT.

The CDR3 DNA sequence: TGCAGCGTTGAAGGGGGGGGACTAGCGGGGGTAGCAGATACGCAGTATTTT. This encodes CSVEGGGLAGVADTQYF. The rearrangement links TRBV29-1 to TRBJ2-3; 14 bases are a match to TRBD2. This CDR3 contains 17 residues. CDR1 and CDR2 (germline): SQVTM, ANQGSEA. The V segment lost 1 base and the J segment 4 bases; nucleotides outside the gene matches: 7.

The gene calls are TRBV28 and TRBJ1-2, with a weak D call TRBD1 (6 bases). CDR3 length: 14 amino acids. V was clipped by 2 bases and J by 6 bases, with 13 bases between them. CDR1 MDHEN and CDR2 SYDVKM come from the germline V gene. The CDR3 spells CASSLQLDRHGYTF. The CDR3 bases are TGTGCCAGCAGTTTACAGCTCGACAGGCATGGCTACACCTTC.

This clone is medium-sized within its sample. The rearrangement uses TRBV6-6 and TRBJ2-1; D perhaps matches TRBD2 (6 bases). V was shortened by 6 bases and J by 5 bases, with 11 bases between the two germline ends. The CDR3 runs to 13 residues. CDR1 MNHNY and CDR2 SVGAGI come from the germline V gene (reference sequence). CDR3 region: CASSSSANNEQFF. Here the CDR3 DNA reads TGTGCCAGCAGCTCTAGCGCAAACAATGAGCAGTTCTTC.

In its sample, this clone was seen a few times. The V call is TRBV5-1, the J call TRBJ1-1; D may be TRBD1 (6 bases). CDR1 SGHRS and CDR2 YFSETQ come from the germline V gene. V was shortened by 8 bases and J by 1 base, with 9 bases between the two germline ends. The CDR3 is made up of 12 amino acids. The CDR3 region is CASGRGNTEAFF. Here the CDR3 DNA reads TGCGCCAGTGGCAGGGGGAACACTGAAGCTTTCTTT.

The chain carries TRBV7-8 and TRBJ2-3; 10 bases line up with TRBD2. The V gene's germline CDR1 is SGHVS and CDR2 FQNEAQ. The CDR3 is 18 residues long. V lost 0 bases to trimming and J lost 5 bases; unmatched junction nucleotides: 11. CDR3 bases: TGTGCCAGCAGCTTAGCTGCGGGAGGGACTAGCGCACTAGATACGCAGTATTTT. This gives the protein CASSLAAGGTSALDTQYF.

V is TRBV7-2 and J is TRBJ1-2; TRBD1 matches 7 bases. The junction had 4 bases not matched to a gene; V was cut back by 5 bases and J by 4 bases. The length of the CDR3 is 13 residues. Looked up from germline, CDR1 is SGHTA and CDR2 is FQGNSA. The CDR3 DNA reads TGTGCCAGCAGCAACAGGGGAGGCTATGGCTACACCTTC. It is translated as CASSNRGGYGYTF.

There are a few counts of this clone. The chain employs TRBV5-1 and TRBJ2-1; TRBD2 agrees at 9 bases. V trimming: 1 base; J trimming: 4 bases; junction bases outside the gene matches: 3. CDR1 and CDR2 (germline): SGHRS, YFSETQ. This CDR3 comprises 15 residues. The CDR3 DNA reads TGCGCCAGCAGCTTGCCTAGCGGGGATTACAATGAGCAGTTCTTC. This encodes CASSLPSGDYNEQFF.

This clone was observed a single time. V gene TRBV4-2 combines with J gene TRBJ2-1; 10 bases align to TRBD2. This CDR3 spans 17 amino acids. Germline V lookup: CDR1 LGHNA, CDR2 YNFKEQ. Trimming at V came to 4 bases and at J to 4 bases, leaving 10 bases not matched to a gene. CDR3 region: CASSLKPQREGYNEQFF. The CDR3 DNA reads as TGTGCCAGCAGCCTTAAGCCCCAGCGGGAGGGATACAATGAGCAGTTCTTC.

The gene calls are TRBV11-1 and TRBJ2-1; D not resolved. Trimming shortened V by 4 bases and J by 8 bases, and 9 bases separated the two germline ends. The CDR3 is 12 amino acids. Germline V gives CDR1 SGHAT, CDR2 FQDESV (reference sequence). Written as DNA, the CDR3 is TGTGCCAGCAGCTCGAGGCGCGATGAGCAGTTCTTC. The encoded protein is CASSSRRDEQFF.